This T cell receptor (beta chain) comes out of a study of blood T cell repertoires in COVID-19. TCRdb's copy holds only in-frame clones and misses some; the assay was immunoSEQ multiplex PCR. The table lists about 50,000 clones, just over 85% of them singletons. This CDR3 contains 17 residues. CDR1 is ENHRY, CDR2 SYGVKD, per germline. V was shortened by 4 bases and J by 7 bases, with 25 bases between the two germline ends. Material: peripheral blood. The clonotype comes from a woman aged 80 or older with COVID-19, enrolled during active disease. This sequence joins TRBV10-3 and TRBJ1-2, with D maybe TRBD1 (5 bases). The chain's CDR3 is CAISGSTGPLKFFGYTF. DNA of the CDR3: TGTGCCATCAGTGGGAGTACAGGTCCCCTCAAATTCTTTGGCTACACCTTC.